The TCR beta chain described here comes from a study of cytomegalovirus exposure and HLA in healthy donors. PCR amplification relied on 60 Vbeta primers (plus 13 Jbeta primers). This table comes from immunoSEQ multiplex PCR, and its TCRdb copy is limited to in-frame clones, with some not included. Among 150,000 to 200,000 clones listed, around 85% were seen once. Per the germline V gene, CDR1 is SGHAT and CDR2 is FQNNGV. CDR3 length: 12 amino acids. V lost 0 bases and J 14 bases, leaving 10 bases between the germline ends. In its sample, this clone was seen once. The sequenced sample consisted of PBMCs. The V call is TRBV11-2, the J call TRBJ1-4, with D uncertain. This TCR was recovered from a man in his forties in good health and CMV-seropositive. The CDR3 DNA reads TGTGCCAGCAGCTTAGATGGAGAGAGGCTGTTTTTT. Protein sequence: CASSLDGERLFF.